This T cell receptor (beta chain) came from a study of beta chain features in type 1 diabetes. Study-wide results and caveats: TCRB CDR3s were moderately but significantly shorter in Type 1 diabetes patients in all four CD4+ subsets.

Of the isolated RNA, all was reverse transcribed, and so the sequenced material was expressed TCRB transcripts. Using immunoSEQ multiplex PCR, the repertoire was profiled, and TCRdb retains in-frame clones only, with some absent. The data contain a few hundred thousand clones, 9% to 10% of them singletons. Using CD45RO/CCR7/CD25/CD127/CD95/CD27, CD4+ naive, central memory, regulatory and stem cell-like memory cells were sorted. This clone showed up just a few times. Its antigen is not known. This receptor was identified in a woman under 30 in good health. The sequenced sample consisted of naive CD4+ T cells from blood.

The CDR3 sequence: CAWSKLRTGNTEAFF. The CDR3, as DNA: TGTGCCTGGAGCAAACTAAGGACAGGGAACACTGAAGCTTTCTTT. The rearrangement links TRBV30 to TRBJ1-1, with 7 bases identical to TRBD1. The CDR3 consists of 15 residues. With 3 bases clipped from V and 1 base from J, the junction kept 8 bases outside the gene matches. Germline-derived CDR1 and CDR2 are GTSNPN and SVGIG (reference sequence).